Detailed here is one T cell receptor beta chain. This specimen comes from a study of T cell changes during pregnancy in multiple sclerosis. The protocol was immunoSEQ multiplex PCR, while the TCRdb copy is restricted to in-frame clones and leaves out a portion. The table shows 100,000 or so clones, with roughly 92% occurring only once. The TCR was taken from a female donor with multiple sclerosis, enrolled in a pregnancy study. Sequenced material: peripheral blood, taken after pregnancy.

The CDR3 region is CASSGQSSYNSPLHF. The CDR3 coding sequence is TGTGCCAGCAGTGGGCAGTCAAGCTATAATTCACCCCTCCACTTT. The chain recombines TRBV2 with TRBJ1-6; D is uncertain. Looked up from germline, CDR1 is SNHLY and CDR2 is FYNNEI. The CDR3 has 15 amino acids. Trimming stripped 4 bases from V and 3 bases from J, with 10 bases between.